One sample yielded the 26 T cell receptor beta chains listed below, sequenced in a study of human T cells and chemical hapten exposure. Each CDR3 protein gets one entry after TCRdb re-called the RACE reads with MiXCR. The sample carries approximately 370,000 distinct CDR3 sequences, 4.5% to 7% recorded once. Time point noted: pre-sensitization, week 0. Specified treatment: therapeutic diphenylcyclopropenone sensitization with weekly scalp DPC. The specimen comprised whole blood, sampled in connection with sensitization to the hapten diphenylcyclopropenone (DPC). The receptors originated from a woman aged 18-29 years with alopecia areata. Some clones in this sample may be carry-over from other donors' samples.

This clonotype was found many times. This chain connects TRBV6-1 to TRBJ1-2, with D possibly being TRBD1 (6 bases). This CDR3 region has 13 residues. V lost 6 bases and J lost 8, with 16 bases in between. Per the germline V gene, CDR1 is MNHNS and CDR2 is SASEGT. The CDR3 sequence: CASRPRGGSGYTF. The CDR3 DNA follows: TGTGCCAGCAGACCTAGGGGGGGGAGCGGCTACACCTTC.

This clonotype was counted at least ten times. This chain connects TRBV14 to TRBJ1-2; perhaps TRBD1 as D (6 bases). Trimming removed 0 bases from V and 0 bases from J, with 8 bases in between. CDR3 length: 15 amino acids. The germline CDR1 and CDR2 sequences are SGHDN and FVKESK. DNA for the CDR3: TGTGCCAGCAGCCAAGATCGGGGGCCTAACTATGGCTACACCTTC. Its translation: CASSQDRGPNYGYTF.

CDR3 nucleotides: TGTGCCAGCAGCCAAGATTTGACAGGGGCCTACAATGAGCAGTTCTTC. The encoded protein is CASSQDLTGAYNEQFF. The V gene is TRBV3-1, the J gene TRBJ2-1, with 8 bases matching TRBD1. After removal of 0 bases from V and 2 bases from J, the junction contained 3 bases not matched to a gene. CDR1 and CDR2 from the germline V gene are LGHDT and YNNKEL (reference sequence). The CDR3 is 16 amino acids.

In its sample, this clonotype was seen many times. The chain recombines TRBV6-5 with TRBJ1-2, with TRBD1 identical over 11 bases. Trimming cost V 5 bases and J 0 bases; bases outside gene matches: 5. Germline loops: CDR1 MNHEY, CDR2 SVGAGI. The CDR3 sequence is 16 residues long. The CDR3 nucleotides are TGTGCCAGCAGTATGGGACAGGGGGAAGCTAACTATGGCTACACCTTC. It specifies CASSMGQGEANYGYTF.

This clonotype showed up many times. The chain recombines TRBV5-4 with TRBJ2-5; D might be TRBD1 or TRBD2, each matching 6 bases. Per the germline V gene, CDR1 is SGHNT and CDR2 is YYREEE (reference sequence). This CDR3 is 13 amino acids long. Deletions cut 0 bases from V and 4 bases from J, with 7 bases between. CDR3 in amino acids: CASSLAGAETQYF. The DNA for the CDR3 is TGTGCCAGCAGCTTGGCGGGGGCAGAGACCCAGTACTTC.

The sample holds a few counts of this clonotype. The CDR3 sequence is CASSRTPTGTYGYTF. CDR3 nucleotides: TGTGCCAGCTCACGCACCCCGACGGGGACCTATGGCTACACCTTC. The chain has TRBV18 and TRBJ1-2; TRBD1 might be the D (5 bases). Germline V gene data show CDR1 as KGHSH and CDR2 as LQKENI. This CDR3 is 15 amino acids long. Trimming stripped 4 bases from V and 4 bases from J, with 16 bases between.

Many counts were recorded for this clonotype. The J gene is TRBJ1-5, the V gene TRBV12-3 or TRBV12-4; D might be TRBD1 (5 bases). V lost 8 bases to trimming and J lost 2 bases, with 16 bases between them. This CDR3 is 15 amino acids long. CDR3 amino acids: CASCSRVFGNQPQHF. The CDR3 DNA sequence: TGTGCCAGCTGTTCCAGGGTATTCGGCAATCAGCCCCAGCATTTT.

The table lists this clonotype with a few counts. DNA for the CDR3: TGTGCCAGCAGCTCCGGAGGACAGGGAGATCAGCCCCAGCATTTT. Translating it yields CASSSGGQGDQPQHF. The chain joins TRBV7-2 to TRBJ1-5; TRBD1 agrees at 8 bases. Germline lookup yields CDR1 SGHTA and CDR2 FQGNSA. The CDR3 loop spans 15 amino acids. V trimming: 4 bases; J trimming: 5 bases; junction bases outside the gene matches: 7.

This sequence joins TRBV3-1 and TRBJ2-1; D perhaps matches TRBD2 (7 bases). V was cut by 4 bases and J by 7 bases, with 11 bases left in between. From germline, CDR1 is LGHDT and CDR2 YNNKEL (reference sequence). The CDR3 loop spans 13 amino acids. CDR3 DNA: TGTGCCAGCAGCCCAAGGGGGGGGAATGAGCAGTTCTTC. It codes for CASSPRGGNEQFF.

This clonotype was found many times. The chain carries TRBV6-5 and TRBJ1-5; the D gene is possibly TRBD1 (5 bases). The germline V gene encodes CDR1 MNHEY and CDR2 SVGAGI. This CDR3 is 16 amino acids long. V lost 0 bases to trimming and J lost 3 bases, with 12 bases between them. DNA for the CDR3: TGTGCCAGCAGTTACTCCTGGCAGGGCATCAATCAGCCCCAGCATTTT. Its protein product is CASSYSWQGINQPQHF.

This clonotype was observed a handful of times. The chain recombines TRBV2 with TRBJ2-7, with 7 nucleotides matching TRBD2. The CDR3 runs to 11 residues. Germline CDR1 SNHLY, CDR2 FYNNEI. The ends lost 0 bases at V and 12 bases at J; junction bases unmatched: 2. The DNA of the CDR3 is TGTGCCAGCAGTGAAGCGGGAGGGCGGTACTTC. Translating it yields CASSEAGGRYF.

There are a few counts of this clonotype. This chain joins TRBV7-2 and TRBJ2-1; D perhaps matches TRBD2 (5 bases). Germline V gene lookup returns CDR1 SGHTA and CDR2 FQGNSA. The CDR3 runs 18 residues. The V end was cut by 0 bases, the J end by 0 bases, with 15 bases between. The CDR3 nucleotides read TGTGCCAGCAGCTTAGCATCTTCGAGCGGACTCTCCTACAATGAGCAGTTCTTC. Translating it yields CASSLASSSGLSYNEQFF.

This clonotype was observed a few times. V gene TRBV28 combines with J gene TRBJ1-2, with TRBD1 identical over 8 bases. V gave up 6 bases and J gave up 8 bases; unmatched junction bases: 8. The CDR3 is 13 amino acids. CDR1 is MDHEN, CDR2 SYDVKM, per germline. CDR3 bases: TGTGCCAGCAGCTCTGGACAGGGAAACGGCTACACCTTC. Translation: CASSSGQGNGYTF.

The V and J genes are TRBV6-6 and TRBJ2-7, with a tentative D call TRBD1 (6 bases). Trimming left V 8 bases short and J 0 bases short, with 14 bases between. This CDR3 contains 14 residues. Germline CDR1 MNHNY, CDR2 SVGAGI (reference sequence). The CDR3 DNA follows: TGTGCCAGCGGCAGGGGTGGGAGCTCCTACGAGCAGTACTTC. Amino acids: CASGRGGSSYEQYF.

This rearrangement joins TRBV12-3 or TRBV12-4 to TRBJ2-7, with D possibly being TRBD2 (7 bases). Trimming took off 6 bases at V and 1 base at J, with 19 bases between the two ends. The CDR3 contains 16 residues. CDR3 in amino acids: CASSLEGGGRSYEQYF. CDR3 nucleotide sequence: TGTGCCAGCAGCCTAGAAGGCGGGGGCCGTTCCTACGAGCAGTACTTC.

This clonotype was seen many times. The chain recombines TRBV7-6 with TRBJ2-7, with a tentative D call TRBD2 (6 bases). This CDR3 has 13 amino acids. The germline V gene encodes CDR1 SGHVS and CDR2 FNYEAQ. The V end lost 4 bases, the J end lost 4 bases, and 11 bases lay between the germline ends. As DNA, the CDR3 is TGTGCCAGCAGCTCCCTTCGGGGGTACGAGCAGTACTTC. Translating gives CASSSLRGYEQYF.

This clonotype showed up many times. The V call is TRBV3-1, the J call TRBJ2-7; D uncertain. The germline gives CDR1 LGHDT, CDR2 YNNKEL (reference sequence). The CDR3 consists of 18 residues. V lost 0 bases and J 1 base, leaving 19 bases between the germline ends. CDR3 in amino acids: CASSQERRQPITSYEQYF. The CDR3 DNA is TGTGCCAGCAGCCAAGAACGTCGTCAGCCTATTACATCCTACGAGCAGTACTTC.

Many counts were recorded for this clonotype. The DNA for the CDR3 is TGTGCCAGCAGTTACGGAACGGTTACGGCCAAAAACATTCAGTACTTC. Amino acids: CASSYGTVTAKNIQYF. This chain joins TRBV6-5 and TRBJ2-4; no firm D call. V lost 2 bases, J lost 1 base, and 12 bases lay in between. The CDR3 runs 16 residues. From germline, CDR1 is MNHEY and CDR2 SVGAGI.

Ten or more counts support this clonotype. The chain joins TRBV6-6 to TRBJ1-1; no firm D call. The CDR3 has 15 amino acids. Between the trimmed V and J ends, which lost 6 bases and 1 base, there was a span of 15 bases. Germline loops: CDR1 MNHNY, CDR2 SVGAGI (reference sequence). The CDR3 reads CASSQDGSSNTEAFF. The CDR3 coding sequence is TGTGCCAGCAGCCAGGACGGGTCCTCGAACACTGAAGCTTTCTTT.

The table lists this clonotype with a few counts. V is TRBV6-5 and J is TRBJ2-7; D perhaps matches TRBD1 (7 bases). V was pared by 0 bases and J by 6 bases, with 18 bases between. The germline gives CDR1 MNHEY, CDR2 SVGAGI. This CDR3 is built from 16 residues. CDR3 sequence: CASSYSTGTWQGEQYF. CDR3 DNA: TGTGCCAGCAGTTACTCGACAGGGACTTGGCAAGGCGAGCAGTACTTC.

This chain joins TRBV5-6 and TRBJ1-5; no firm D call. Trimming cost V 0 bases and J 7 bases, with 11 bases left between them. Germline V gene data show CDR1 as SGHDT and CDR2 as YYEEEE. The CDR3 is made up of 14 amino acids. CDR3 nucleotide sequence: TGTGCCAGCAGCTTGGATGGCAGGACGCAGCCCCAGCATTTT. It encodes CASSLDGRTQPQHF.

In its sample, this clonotype was seen a few times. The chain is built from TRBV4-2 and TRBJ1-4; D is possibly TRBD1 (6 bases). Trimming cost V 4 bases and J 5 bases, with 17 bases left between them. The CDR3 totals 16 residues. The V gene's germline CDR1 is LGHNA and CDR2 YNFKEQ. As DNA, the CDR3 is TGTGCCAGCAGCCCGAGTGTCGCAGGGGCCAATGAAAAACTGTTTTTT. Its protein is CASSPSVAGANEKLFF.

This clonotype was counted between two and nine times. This rearrangement joins TRBV7-9 to TRBJ1-1; no reliable D call. Germline-derived CDR1 and CDR2 are SEHNR and FQNEAQ (reference sequence). The CDR3 spans 15 residues. Between the trimmed V and J ends, which lost 1 base and 6 bases, there was a span of 15 bases. This chain's CDR3 is CASSLGGPGVAEAFF. CDR3 bases: TGTGCCAGCAGCTTAGGAGGGCCCGGGGTAGCTGAAGCTTTCTTT.

This clonotype has ten or more counts. This chain connects TRBV4-1 to TRBJ1-1; D unresolved. V was clipped by 3 bases and J by 4 bases, with 15 bases between them. This CDR3 spans 15 amino acids. Germline CDR1 and CDR2: MGHRA and YSYEKL. The CDR3 is CASSQRAPQSTEAFF. CDR3 in DNA: TGCGCCAGCAGCCAGCGGGCCCCACAAAGCACTGAAGCTTTCTTT.

This clonotype was picked up many times. The V and J genes are TRBV28 and TRBJ2-7; either TRBD1 or TRBD2 may fit D (6 bases each). The CDR3 is 17 amino acids. V dropped 5 bases and J dropped 0 bases, with 20 bases sitting between them. Germline CDR1 MDHEN, CDR2 SYDVKM. CDR3 amino acids: CASSMGRGGTYSYEQYF. The CDR3 DNA is TGTGCCAGCAGTATGGGGAGAGGGGGGACCTACTCCTACGAGCAGTACTTC.

The gene calls are TRBV7-2 and TRBJ2-5, with unresolved D. The CDR3 has 11 amino acids. The germline V and J ends were trimmed by 4 bases and 10 bases, with 10 bases remaining between them. The V gene's germline CDR1 is SGHTA and CDR2 FQGNSA. The CDR3 here is CASSWNGIQYF. CDR3 nucleotide sequence: TGTGCCAGCAGCTGGAATGGGATCCAGTACTTC.